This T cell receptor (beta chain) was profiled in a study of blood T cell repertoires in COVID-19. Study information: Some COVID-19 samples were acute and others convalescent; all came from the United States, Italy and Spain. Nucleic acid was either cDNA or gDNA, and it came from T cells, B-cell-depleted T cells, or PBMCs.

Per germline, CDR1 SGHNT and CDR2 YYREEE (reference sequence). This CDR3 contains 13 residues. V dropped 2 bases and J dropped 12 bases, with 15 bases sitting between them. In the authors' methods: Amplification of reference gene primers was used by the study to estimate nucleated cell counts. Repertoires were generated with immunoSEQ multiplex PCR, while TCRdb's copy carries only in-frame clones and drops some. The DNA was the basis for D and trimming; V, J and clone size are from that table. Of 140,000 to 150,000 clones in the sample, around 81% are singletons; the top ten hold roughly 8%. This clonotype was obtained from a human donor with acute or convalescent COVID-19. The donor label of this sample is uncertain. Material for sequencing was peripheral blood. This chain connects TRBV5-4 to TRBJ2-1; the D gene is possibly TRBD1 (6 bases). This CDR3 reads CASSFDRHLGQFF. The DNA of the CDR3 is TGTGCCAGCAGCTTCGACAGGCATCTTGGGCAGTTCTTC.